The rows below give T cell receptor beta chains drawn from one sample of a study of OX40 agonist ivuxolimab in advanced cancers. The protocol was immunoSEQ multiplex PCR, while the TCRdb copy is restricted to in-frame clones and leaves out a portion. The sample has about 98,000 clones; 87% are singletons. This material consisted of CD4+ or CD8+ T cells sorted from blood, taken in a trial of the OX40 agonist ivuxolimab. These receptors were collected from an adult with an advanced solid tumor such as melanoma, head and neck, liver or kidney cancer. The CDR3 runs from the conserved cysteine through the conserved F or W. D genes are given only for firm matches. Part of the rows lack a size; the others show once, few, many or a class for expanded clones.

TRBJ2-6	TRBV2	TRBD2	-	TGTGCCAGCAGTAGAGGACAGCGGGGGTTTGGGGCCAACGTCCTGACTTTC	CASSRGQRGFGANVLTF
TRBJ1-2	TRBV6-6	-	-	TGTGCCAGCAGTTACAGGGATCGCGGCTACACCTTC	CASSYRDRGYTF
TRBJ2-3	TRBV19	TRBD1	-	TGTGCCAGTAGTATAGGGACAGGGACAGATACGCAGTATTTT	CASSIGTGTDTQYF
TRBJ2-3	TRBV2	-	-	TGTGCCAGCAGTTTGACCTCGGGAGATACGCAGTATTTT	CASSLTSGDTQYF
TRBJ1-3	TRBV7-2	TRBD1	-	TGTGCCAGCAGCCGACAGACAGGGATTGGAAACACCATATATTTT	CASSRQTGIGNTIYF
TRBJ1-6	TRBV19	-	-	TGTGCCAGTAGTATAACTCGGGTTGGTAATTCACCCCTCCACTTT	CASSITRVGNSPLHF
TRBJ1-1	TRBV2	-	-	TGTGCCAGCAGGGAAACGTGGAACACTGAAGCTTTCTTT	CASRETWNTEAFF
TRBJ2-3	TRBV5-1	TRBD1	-	TGCGCCAGCAGCTTGGGTGACAGGGGCCTAGCGTCGGCAGATACGCAGTATTTT	CASSLGDRGLASADTQYF
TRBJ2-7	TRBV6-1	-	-	TGTGCCAGCGGACGGGGAAGCTACGAGCAGTACTTC	CASGRGSYEQYF
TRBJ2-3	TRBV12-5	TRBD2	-	TGTGCTAGTGGGATAGGACTAGCGCTTAGCACAGATACGCAGTATTTT	CASGIGLALSTDTQYF
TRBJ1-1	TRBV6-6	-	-	TGTGCCAGCAGTCTAGGGGGATTTTACACTGAAGCTTTCTTT	CASSLGGFYTEAFF
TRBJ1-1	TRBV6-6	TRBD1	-	TGTGCCAGCGACCGGACAGGGTTTGAGGGCGCTGAAGCTTTCTTT	CASDRTGFEGAEAFF
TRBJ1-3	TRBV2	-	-	TGTGCCAGCACCTTAGTCGGGGTCGGAAACACCATATATTTT	CASTLVGVGNTIYF
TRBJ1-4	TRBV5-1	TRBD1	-	TGCGCCAGCAGCTTGAGGACAGGAGGTCCTAATGAAAAACTGTTTTTT	CASSLRTGGPNEKLFF
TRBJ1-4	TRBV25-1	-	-	TGTGCCAGCAGTGACTCAGGGAACGAAAAACTGTTTTTT	CASSDSGNEKLFF
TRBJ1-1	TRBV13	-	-	TGTGCCAGCAGCCCCGTGAACACTGAAGCTTTCTTT	CASSPVNTEAFF
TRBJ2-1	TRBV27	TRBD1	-	TGTGCCAGCAGCTTCCGGGACAGTACTCCAGTAGGCTTCAATGAGCAGTTCTTC	CASSFRDSTPVGFNEQFF
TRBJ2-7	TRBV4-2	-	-	TGTGCCAGCAGCCAAGGTGGGTCGGGCTACGAGCAGTACTTC	CASSQGGSGYEQYF
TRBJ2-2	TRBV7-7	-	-	TGTGCCAGCAGCCCCCTCAGCTTCGACACCGGGGAGCTGTTTTTT	CASSPLSFDTGELFF
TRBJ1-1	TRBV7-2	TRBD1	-	TGTGCCAGTCGCCAGGGGGCATGGACTGAAGCTTTCTTT	CASRQGAWTEAFF
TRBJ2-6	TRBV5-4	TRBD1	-	TGTGCCAGCAGCTTGCAGGGGGCGCCTGGGGCCAACGTCCTGACTTTC	CASSLQGAPGANVLTF
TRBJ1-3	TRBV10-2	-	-	TGCGCCAGCAGTGAGAGGGGCAGGGGAGGTGGAAACACCATATATTTT	CASSERGRGGGNTIYF
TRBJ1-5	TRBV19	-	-	TGTGCCACGGAGCCCAGCGATAGCAATCAGCCCCAGCATTTT	CATEPSDSNQPQHF
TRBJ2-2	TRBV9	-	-	TGTGCCAGCGGCCCCGAGGGGGGGGCGAACACCGGGGAGCTGTTTTTT	CASGPEGGANTGELFF
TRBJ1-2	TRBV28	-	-	TGTGCCAGCAGTGCCCAAATTATTTATGGCTACACCTTC	CASSAQIIYGYTF
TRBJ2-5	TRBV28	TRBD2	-	TGTGCCAGCAGTGCGACTAGCGGGGGGAGAGAGACCCAGTACTTC	CASSATSGGRETQYF
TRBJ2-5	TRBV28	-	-	TGTGCCAGCAGTTCAAGCCGGGGCTCCCTTGAGGAGACCCAGTACTTC	CASSSSRGSLEETQYF
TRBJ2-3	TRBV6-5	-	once	TGTGCCAGCAGCCCCACAGATACGCAGTATTTT	CASSPTDTQYF
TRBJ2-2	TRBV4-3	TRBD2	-	TGCGCCAGCAGCCGAAACTACTTGAGCGGGGGGCGGGGCACCGGGGAGCTGTTTTTT	CASSRNYLSGGRGTGELFF
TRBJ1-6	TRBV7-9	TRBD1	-	TGTGCCAGCAGGTCCGTAGGGGACAGCCATTCCCTCCACTTT	CASRSVGDSHSLHF
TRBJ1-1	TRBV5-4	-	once	TGTGCCAGCAGCGCCGGGACTCCTAACACTGAAGCTTTCTTT	CASSAGTPNTEAFF
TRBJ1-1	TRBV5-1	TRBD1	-	TGCGCCAGCAGCTTGGAGGGGACAGGGGTTCGCACTGAAGCTTTCTTT	CASSLEGTGVRTEAFF
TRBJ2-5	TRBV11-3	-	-	TGTGCCAGCAGCTTAGCCGGGAAAGAGACCCAGTACTTC	CASSLAGKETQYF
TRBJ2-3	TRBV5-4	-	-	TGTGCCAGCAGCTTGCGGGGGTCAGATACGCAGTATTTT	CASSLRGSDTQYF
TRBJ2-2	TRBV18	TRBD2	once	TGTGCCAGCTCACGACGGACTAGCGTCGACACCGGGGAGCTGTTTTTT	CASSRRTSVDTGELFF
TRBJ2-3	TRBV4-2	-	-	TGTGCCAGCAGCCAAGACTACCGCACAGATACGCAGTATTTT	CASSQDYRTDTQYF
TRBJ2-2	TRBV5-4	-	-	TGTGCCAGCAGCTCTTACACCGGGGAGCTGTTTTTT	CASSSYTGELFF
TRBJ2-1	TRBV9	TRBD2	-	TGTGCCAGCACCCCGGGAGGGTGGGACAATGAGCAGTTCTTC	CASTPGGWDNEQFF
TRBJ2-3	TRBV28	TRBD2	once	TGTGCCAGCCTAGCGGGGGGGGACACAGATACGCAGTATTTT	CASLAGGDTDTQYF
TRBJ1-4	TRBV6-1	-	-	TGTGCCAGCAGTGAAGCGGGGGGTTGGGACACTAATGAAAAACTGTTTTTT	CASSEAGGWDTNEKLFF
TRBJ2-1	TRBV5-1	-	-	TGCGCCAGCAGCTTGACAGGGCTCTCCTACAATGAGCAGTTCTTC	CASSLTGLSYNEQFF
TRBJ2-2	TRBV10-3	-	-	TGTGCCATCAGGGAAGGGCCAGGGACCGGGGAGCTGTTTTTT	CAIREGPGTGELFF
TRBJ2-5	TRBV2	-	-	TGTGCCAGCGCGCCAGGCCGCGCAAGTCAAGAGACCCAGTACTTC	CASAPGRASQETQYF
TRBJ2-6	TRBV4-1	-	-	TGCGCCAGCAGCCAAAACGGAGGGGCCGGGGCCAACGTCCTGACTTTC	CASSQNGGAGANVLTF
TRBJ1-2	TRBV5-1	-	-	TGCGCCAGCAGCCCGGGACATTCCCCAAATGGCTACACCTTC	CASSPGHSPNGYTF
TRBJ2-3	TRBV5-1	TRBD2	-	TGCGCCAGCAGCTTGCGGGGGGGCTTGACAGATACGCAGTATTTT	CASSLRGGLTDTQYF
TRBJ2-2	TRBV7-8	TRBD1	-	TGTGCCAGCAGCTTAGGGGACAGGGGGCGGGAGCTGTTTTTT	CASSLGDRGRELFF
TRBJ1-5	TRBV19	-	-	TGTGCCAGTAGTATAATGGCTTCTTCTAATCAGCCCCAGCATTTT	CASSIMASSNQPQHF
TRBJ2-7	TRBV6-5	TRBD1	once	TGTGCCAGCCGCCAGACAGGGGACTACGAGCAGTACTTC	CASRQTGDYEQYF
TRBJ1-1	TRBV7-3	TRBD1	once	TGTGCCAGCAGCTTGACAGGGGCGGACACTGAAGCTTTCTTT	CASSLTGADTEAFF
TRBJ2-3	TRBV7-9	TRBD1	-	TGTGCCAGCAGCGTAGACAGGGGGAGAACAGATACGCAGTATTTT	CASSVDRGRTDTQYF
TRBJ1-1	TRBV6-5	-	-	TGTGCCAGCAGTTTAGGCACTGAAGCTTTCTTT	CASSLGTEAFF
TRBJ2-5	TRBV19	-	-	TGTGCCAGTAGTATTCAGGCCCAAGAGACCCAGTACTTC	CASSIQAQETQYF
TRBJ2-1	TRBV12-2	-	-	TGTGCAAGTCGCTTAGCGCGGGGGGAACGGATTTGGTACAATGAGCAGTTCTTC	CASRLARGERIWYNEQFF
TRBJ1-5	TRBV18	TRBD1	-	TGTGCCAGCTCTCCTACAGGGGTCCAGCCCCAGCATTTT	CASSPTGVQPQHF